This note documents a single T cell receptor (beta chain) sequence. Its cognate antigen is unknown. In terms of origin and age, donors were healthy Caucasian individuals from Russia aged roughly 6 to 100. It was with a sample-barcoded 5' primer and a J-beta primer mix that a second PCR of roughly 7 to 11 cycles was run. Each sample provided no less than 2.5 million CDR3-containing paired-end reads. Each CDR3 protein is one row after TCRdb ran MiXCR on the 5' RACE reads. The repertoire holds almost 1 million distinct CDR3 sequences, with about 53% as singletons. Trimming shortened V by 5 bases and J by 0 bases, and 20 bases separated the two germline ends. Germline CDR1 reads MDHEN; CDR2 reads SYDVKM. The CDR3 sequence is 17 residues long. This record comes from a study of blood T cells in healthy people across ages. General study findings and limits: Greater diversity and more naive CD4+ cells were seen in long-lived donors than in aged donors.

Sequenced input: blood. The gene calls are TRBV28 and TRBJ2-7; weak D call: TRBD2 (6 bases). This TCR was sampled from an older woman in good health. CDR3 sequence: CASSPDLGGEFSYEQYF. CDR3 nucleotide sequence: TGTGCCAGCAGTCCTGACTTGGGCGGGGAATTCTCCTACGAGCAGTACTTC.